This record looks at one T cell receptor beta chain sequence and its context. The target antigen is unknown. Lung cancer patients with chemo-refractory metastatic non-small-cell disease were given focal radiation plus CTLA-4 blockade with ipilimumab. These data originate in a study of radiotherapy plus CTLA-4 blockade in lung cancer. On the study more broadly: An objective response was seen in about 18% of patients, and disease control in roughly 28%.

The germline V gene encodes CDR1 SGHAT and CDR2 FQDESV (reference sequence). The CDR3 is 14 amino acids. The J segment lost 7 bases and the V segment lost 5 bases, leaving 5 bases of the junction unmatched. Profiled with immunoSEQ multiplex PCR; TCRdb holds only in-frame clones, not every one. The table has about 48,000 clones, roughly 80% seen once. Study conclusions and caveats: Per reports, early blood T cell clone dynamics, plus interferon-beta, forecast response most strongly. Expansion of tumor-derived TCR clones was observed in blood after radiotherapy plus ipilimumab.

Source: peripheral blood, taken from a patient treated with radiotherapy plus ipilimumab. This TCR was sampled from a human donor with non-small cell lung cancer who had stable disease on radiotherapy plus ipilimumab. The chain links TRBV11-1 to TRBJ1-2; TRBD1 agrees at 12 bases. The CDR3 coding sequence is TGTGCCAGCAGCCCGGGACAGGGGGCGCCTGGCTACACCTTC. Protein product: CASSPGQGAPGYTF.